The clone carrying this T cell receptor beta chain occurred once. The sample comes from a study of blood T cell repertoires in COVID-19. V was trimmed by 2 bases and J by 6 bases, leaving 8 bases between them. This CDR3 comprises 14 residues. Germline V CDR1 and CDR2: MNHEY, SVGEGT. TCRdb's copy holds only in-frame clones and misses some; the assay was immunoSEQ multiplex PCR. The sample has about 250,000 clones, about 80% seen once. The V call is TRBV6-2 or TRBV6-3, the J call TRBJ1-6; D ambiguous. This receptor was taken from a man over 45 who had recovered from COVID-19. Sequences were obtained from PBMCs or T cells enriched from blood (not recorded which). In DNA, the CDR3 is TGTGCCAGCAGTTACATCGGGGTTAATTCACCCCTCCACTTT. It translates to CASSYIGVNSPLHF.